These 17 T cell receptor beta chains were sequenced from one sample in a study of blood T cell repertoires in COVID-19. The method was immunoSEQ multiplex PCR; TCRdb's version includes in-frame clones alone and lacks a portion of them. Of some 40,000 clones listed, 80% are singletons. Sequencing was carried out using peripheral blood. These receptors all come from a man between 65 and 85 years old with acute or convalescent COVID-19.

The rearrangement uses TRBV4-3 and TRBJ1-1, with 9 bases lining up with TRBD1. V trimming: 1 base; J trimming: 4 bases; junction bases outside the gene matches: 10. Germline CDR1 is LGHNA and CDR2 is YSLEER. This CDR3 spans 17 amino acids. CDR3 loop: CASSQGPPTGGTTEAFF. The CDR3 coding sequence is TGCGCCAGCAGCCAAGGTCCCCCGACAGGGGGGACCACTGAAGCTTTCTTT.

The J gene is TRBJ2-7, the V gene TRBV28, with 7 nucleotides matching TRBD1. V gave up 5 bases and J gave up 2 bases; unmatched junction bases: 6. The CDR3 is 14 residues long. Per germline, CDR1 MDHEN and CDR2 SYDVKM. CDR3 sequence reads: CASSPTGVPYEQYF. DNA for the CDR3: TGTGCCAGCAGTCCCACAGGGGTCCCCTACGAGCAGTACTTC.

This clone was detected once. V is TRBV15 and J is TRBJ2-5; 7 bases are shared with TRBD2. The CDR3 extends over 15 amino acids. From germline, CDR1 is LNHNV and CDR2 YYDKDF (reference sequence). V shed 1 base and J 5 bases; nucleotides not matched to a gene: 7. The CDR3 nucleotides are TGTGCCACCAGCAGAGGAGCGACTAGCAGGGAGACCCAGTACTTC. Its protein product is CATSRGATSRETQYF.

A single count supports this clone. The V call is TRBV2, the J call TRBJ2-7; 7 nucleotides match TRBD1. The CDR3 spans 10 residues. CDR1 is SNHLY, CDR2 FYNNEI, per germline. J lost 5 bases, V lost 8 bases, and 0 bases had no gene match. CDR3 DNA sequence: TGTGCCAGCGGGACAGACGAGCAGTACTTC. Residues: CASGTDEQYF.

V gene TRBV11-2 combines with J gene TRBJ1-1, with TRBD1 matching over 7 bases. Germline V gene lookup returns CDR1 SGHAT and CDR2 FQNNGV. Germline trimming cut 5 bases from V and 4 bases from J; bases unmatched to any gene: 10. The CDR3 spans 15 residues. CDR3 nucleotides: TGTGCCAGCAGCAAAAACAGGGGCGAGGGCACTGAAGCTTTCTTT. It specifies CASSKNRGEGTEAFF.

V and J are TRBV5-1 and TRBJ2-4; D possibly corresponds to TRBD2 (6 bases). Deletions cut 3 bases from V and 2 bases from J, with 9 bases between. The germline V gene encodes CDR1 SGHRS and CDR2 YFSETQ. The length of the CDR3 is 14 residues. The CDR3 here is CASSWRGSKNIQYF. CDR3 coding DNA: TGCGCCAGCAGCTGGAGGGGATCCAAAAACATTCAGTACTTC.

The CDR3, as DNA: TGTGCCAGCAGTCCAGGGGGCACTGAAGCTTTCTTT. Protein product: CASSPGGTEAFF. The V and J genes are TRBV11-2 and TRBJ1-1; 7 bases line up with TRBD1. The V segment lost 6 bases and the J segment 4 bases; nucleotides outside the gene matches: 2. The CDR3 is 12 amino acids. The germline CDR1 and CDR2 sequences are SGHAT and FQNNGV. The variable domain in full, completed from reference TRBV11-2 and TRBJ1-1, reads EAGVAQSPRYKIIEKRQSVAFWCNPISGHATLYWYQQILGQGPKLLIQFQNNGVVDDSQLPKDRFSAERLKGVDSTLKIQPAKLEDSAVYLCASSPGGTEAFFGQGTRLTVV.

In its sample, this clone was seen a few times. The CDR3 nucleotides are TGTGCCAGCAGCCCCTTTGAGGGAATGGGCTACACCTTC. Its protein product is CASSPFEGMGYTF. The J gene is TRBJ1-2, the V gene TRBV14; D uncertain. This CDR3 comprises 13 residues. Germline assignment: CDR1 SGHDN and CDR2 FVKESK. V was shortened by 4 bases and J by 8 bases, with 14 bases between the two germline ends.

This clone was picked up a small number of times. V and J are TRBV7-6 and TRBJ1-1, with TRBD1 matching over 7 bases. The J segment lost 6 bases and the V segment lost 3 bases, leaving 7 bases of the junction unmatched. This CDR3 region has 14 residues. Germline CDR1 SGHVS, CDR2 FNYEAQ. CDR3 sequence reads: CASSLGGQSAEAFF. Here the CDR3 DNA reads TGTGCCAGCAGCTTGGGGGGACAGAGCGCTGAAGCTTTCTTT.

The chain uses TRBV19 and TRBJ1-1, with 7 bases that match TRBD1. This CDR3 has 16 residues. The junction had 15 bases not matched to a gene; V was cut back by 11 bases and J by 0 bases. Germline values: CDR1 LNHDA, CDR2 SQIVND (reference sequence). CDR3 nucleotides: TGTGCCGTATCGAATTCCCGGACAGGAATGAACACTGAAGCTTTCTTT. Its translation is CAVSNSRTGMNTEAFF.

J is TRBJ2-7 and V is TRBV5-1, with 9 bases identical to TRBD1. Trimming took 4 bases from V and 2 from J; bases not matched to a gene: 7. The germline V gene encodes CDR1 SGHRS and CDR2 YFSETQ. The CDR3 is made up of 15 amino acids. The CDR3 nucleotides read TGCGCCAGCAGCGCCAAAAGACAGGGGGCCTACGAGCAGTACTTC. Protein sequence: CASSAKRQGAYEQYF.

The chain's CDR3 is CASSKDRLNTEAFF. CDR3 DNA: TGTGCCAGCTCCAAGGACAGGTTGAACACTGAAGCTTTCTTT. This sequence joins TRBV18 and TRBJ1-1; 7 nucleotides agree with TRBD1. The CDR3 has 14 amino acids. Per the germline V gene, CDR1 is KGHSH and CDR2 is LQKENI. V dropped 6 bases and J dropped 0; count of bases not matched to a gene: 4.

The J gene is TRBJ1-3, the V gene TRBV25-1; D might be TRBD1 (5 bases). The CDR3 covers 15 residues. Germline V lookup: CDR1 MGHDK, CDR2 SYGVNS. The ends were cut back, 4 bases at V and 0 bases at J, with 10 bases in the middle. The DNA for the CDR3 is TGTGCCAGCAGTGGGGGCAGCGTCTCTGGAAACACCATATATTTT. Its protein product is CASSGGSVSGNTIYF.

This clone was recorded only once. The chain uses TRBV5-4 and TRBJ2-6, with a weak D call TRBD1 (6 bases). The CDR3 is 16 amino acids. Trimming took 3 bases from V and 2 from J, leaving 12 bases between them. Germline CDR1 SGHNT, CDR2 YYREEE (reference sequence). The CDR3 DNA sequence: TGTGCCAGCAGCTCTCGGACAGCCCCTGGGGCCAACGTCCTGACTTTC. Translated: CASSSRTAPGANVLTF. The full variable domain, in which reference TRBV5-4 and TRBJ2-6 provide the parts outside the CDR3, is ETGVTQSPTHLIKTRGQQVTLRCSSQSGHNTVSWYQQALGQGPQFIFQYYREEENGRGNFPPRFSGLQFPNYSSELNVNALELDDSALYLCASSSRTAPGANVLTFGAGSRLTVL.

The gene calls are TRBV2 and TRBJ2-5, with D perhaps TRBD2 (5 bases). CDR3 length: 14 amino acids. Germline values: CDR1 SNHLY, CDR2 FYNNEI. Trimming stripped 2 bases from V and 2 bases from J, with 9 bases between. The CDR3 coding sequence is TGTGCCAGCAGTGAATATGCGGGTCAAGAGACCCAGTACTTC. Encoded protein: CASSEYAGQETQYF.

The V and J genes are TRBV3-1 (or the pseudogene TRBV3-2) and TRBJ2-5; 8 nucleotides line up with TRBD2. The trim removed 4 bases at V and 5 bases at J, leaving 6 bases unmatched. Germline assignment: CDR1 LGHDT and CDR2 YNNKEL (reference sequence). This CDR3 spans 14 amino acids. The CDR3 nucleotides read TGTGCCAGCAGCCCCACTAGCGGCTGGGAGACCCAGTACTTC. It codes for CASSPTSGWETQYF.

The CDR3 nucleotides are TGTGCCAGCAGCCCTCGGACAGGGAACTACAATGAGCAGTTCTTC. This codes for CASSPRTGNYNEQFF. This chain connects TRBV7-2 to TRBJ2-1, with 8 bases matching TRBD1. This CDR3 spans 15 amino acids. CDR1 is SGHTA and CDR2 is FQGNSA in the germline V gene. J was trimmed by 3 bases and V by 5 bases; bases with no gene match: 6.